The 25 T cell receptor beta chains below come from one sample, sequenced in a study of neurological immune-mediated disorders. TCRdb fed the 5' RACE reads into MiXCR, producing one record per CDR3 protein. The sample lists 33,000 or so distinct CDR3 sequences; around 6.8% were seen once. The sample was PBMCs. These receptor sequences come from a woman aged 40 to 50 in good health.

In this sample, this clonotype turned up many times. This chain uses TRBV2 with TRBJ1-1; 8 nucleotides match TRBD1. The CDR3 consists of 12 residues. V lost 7 bases and J lost 11; bases outside the gene matches: 9. Germline V gives CDR1 SNHLY, CDR2 FYNNEI. The CDR3 is CASTEDRVDAFF. The CDR3 nucleotides are TGTGCCAGCACTGAGGACAGGGTCGACGCTTTCTTT.

In this sample, this clonotype turned up many times. The J gene is TRBJ1-1, the V gene TRBV5-6; D is ambiguous. This CDR3 is 16 amino acids long. V lost 2 bases and J lost 0, with 14 bases in between. The germline gives CDR1 SGHDT, CDR2 YYEEEE. DNA of the CDR3: TGTGCCAGCAGCTTTTCCGACGGGTTAATGAACACTGAAGCTTTCTTT. Translating it yields CASSFSDGLMNTEAFF.

This clonotype is medium-sized (0.01 to 0.1%) within its sample. The CDR3 bases are TGCAGCGTTGAGAATCCTCTTCGAGGGGCCTCAGACGAGCAGTACTTC. This codes for CSVENPLRGASDEQYF. The chain employs TRBV29-1 and TRBJ2-7; D could derive from TRBD1 or TRBD2 (5 bases each). Germline lookup yields CDR1 SQVTM and CDR2 ANQGSEA. V was trimmed by 3 bases and J by 5 bases, leaving 23 bases between them. The CDR3 runs to 16 residues.

This clonotype was detected ten times or more. The rearrangement joins TRBV20-1 to TRBJ2-1; TRBD2 aligns across 12 bases. CDR3 size: 15 residues. Looked up from germline, CDR1 is DFQATT and CDR2 is SNEGSKA (reference sequence). The trim removed 6 bases at V and 4 bases at J, leaving 7 bases unmatched. The CDR3 reads CSAPPSGRGYNEQFF. The DNA of the CDR3 is TGCAGTGCACCCCCTAGCGGGAGGGGATACAATGAGCAGTTCTTC.

This clonotype has a count of ten or more. The chain links TRBV4-1 to TRBJ1-3; D is ambiguous. Deletions cut 4 bases from V and 2 bases from J, with 3 bases between. CDR3 length equals 12 residues. Per the germline V gene, CDR1 is MGHRA and CDR2 is YSYEKL. The CDR3 DNA is TGCGCCAGCAGCCGCCCTGGAAACACCATATATTTT. This encodes CASSRPGNTIYF.

This clonotype was observed at least ten times. This chain uses TRBV4-1 with TRBJ1-5; possibly TRBD1 for D (6 bases). The V gene lost 3 bases and the J gene lost 3 bases, with 18 bases spanning the gap. Germline loops: CDR1 MGHRA, CDR2 YSYEKL. CDR3 length equals 17 residues. CDR3 amino acids: CASSHTMGGAVNQPQHF. The CDR3 bases are TGCGCCAGCAGCCATACTATGGGGGGCGCCGTCAATCAGCCCCAGCATTTT.

The sample holds many counts of this clonotype. The V call is TRBV24-1, the J call TRBJ2-1; TRBD2 is a possible D gene (6 bases). CDR3 length: 15 residues. CDR1 and CDR2 from the germline V gene are KGHDR and SFDVKD. V shed 4 bases and J shed 7 bases, with 16 bases lying between them. The CDR3 DNA is TGTGCCACCAGTGAGGGGACTCAGGGTATGAATGAGCAGTTCTTC. Its translation: CATSEGTQGMNEQFF.

This clonotype was recorded at least ten times. This sequence joins TRBV14 and TRBJ2-7; D gene unclear. CDR1 SGHDN and CDR2 FVKESK come from the germline V gene. V lost 0 bases and J lost 0, with 9 bases in between. The CDR3 is 15 residues long. DNA for the CDR3: TGTGCCAGCAGCCAAGACCCAGGAAGCTCCTACGAGCAGTACTTC. This gives the protein CASSQDPGSSYEQYF.

This clonotype was seen at least ten times. This sequence joins TRBV29-1 and TRBJ2-5; D gene uncertain. The CDR3 sequence is 11 residues long. CDR1 SQVTM and CDR2 ANQGSEA come from the germline V gene. V lost 3 bases to trimming and J lost 5 bases, with 7 bases between them. The CDR3 is CSVEGWETQYF. In nucleotides, the CDR3 is TGCAGCGTTGAGGGATGGGAGACCCAGTACTTC. The full variable domain, rest sourced from reference TRBV29-1 and TRBJ2-5, is SAVISQKPSRDICQRGTSLTIQCQVDSQVTMMFWYRQQPGQSLTLIATANQGSEATYESGFVIDKFPISRPNLTFSTLTVSNMSPEDSSIYLCSVEGWETQYFGPGTRLLVL.

In its sample, this clonotype was seen many times. The germline gene is not matched at one end of the junction; a read error may be the cause. The chain couples TRBV5-6 to TRBJ2-5, with D perhaps TRBD2 (6 bases). This CDR3 region has 14 residues. CDR1 and CDR2 (germline): SGHDT, YYEEEE. CDR3 sequence (DNA): TGTGCCAGCAGTTTGGGGGGTCCAGAAGAGACCCAGTACTTC. It is translated as CASSLGGPEETQYF.

This clonotype showed up just a few times. V usage is TRBV11-2 and J usage is TRBJ1-3, with TRBD1 matching over 7 bases. CDR3 length equals 18 residues. After removal of 6 bases from V and 5 bases from J, the junction contained 19 bases not matched to a gene. Germline V gene sequence: CDR1 SGHAT, CDR2 FQNNGV. In DNA form, the CDR3 reads TGTGCCAGCAGTTACGACAGGGAGAAGTACCTTTTGAGAAACACCATATATTTT. It translates to CASSYDREKYLLRNTIYF. Looking up the rest from reference TRBV11-2 and TRBJ1-3 gives the full variable domain: EAGVAQSPRYKIIEKRQSVAFWCNPISGHATLYWYQQILGQGPKLLIQFQNNGVVDDSQLPKDRFSAERLKGVDSTLKIQPAKLEDSAVYLCASSYDREKYLLRNTIYFGEGSWLTVV.

Many counts were recorded for this clonotype. The chain carries TRBV12-3 or TRBV12-4 and TRBJ2-3; maybe TRBD2 (6 bases). V lost 5 bases, J lost 2 bases, and 20 bases lay in between. The CDR3 spans 17 residues. CDR3 loop: CASSRDPRDWNTDTQYF. The CDR3 DNA sequence: TGTGCCAGCAGTAGGGACCCCCGGGACTGGAACACAGATACGCAGTATTTT.

This clonotype has at least ten counts. The V call is TRBV18, the J call TRBJ2-3; D gene ambiguous. This CDR3 has 14 amino acids. The germline V gene encodes CDR1 KGHSH and CDR2 LQKENI. The ends were cut back, 3 bases at V and 5 bases at J, with 12 bases in the middle. The CDR3 region is CASSPPRTGDTQYF. CDR3 nucleotides: TGTGCCAGCTCACCCCCGAGGACGGGAGATACGCAGTATTTT.

This clonotype was counted at least ten times. Compared with germline, one end of the junction differs, possibly owing to a read error. The chain employs TRBV7-7 and TRBJ2-1; D gene uncertain. The CDR3 totals 13 residues. The V gene's germline CDR1 is SSHAT and CDR2 FNYEAQ (reference sequence). The CDR3 DNA reads TGTGCTAGCAGCCAAAAAGGCCTGGGAGAGCAGTTCTTC. Its translation: CASSQKGLGEQFF.

This clonotype has a count of ten or more. J is TRBJ2-3 and V is TRBV12-3 or TRBV12-4; possible D gene TRBD2, 5 bases. CDR3 size: 15 residues. Trimming took 7 bases from V and 2 from J, leaving 16 bases between them. CDR3 protein: CASTLAVADTDTQYF. CDR3 nucleotide sequence: TGTGCCAGCACCCTAGCCGTAGCAGACACAGATACGCAGTATTTT.

Many counts were recorded for this clonotype. The J gene is TRBJ2-2, the V gene TRBV20-1; 8 bases are shared with TRBD2. The CDR3 consists of 14 residues. Germline V CDR1 and CDR2: DFQATT, SNEGSKA (reference sequence). J gave up 3 bases and V 6 bases, and 6 bases lay outside the gene matches. The CDR3 coding sequence is TGCAGTGCGGCCGGGGGGGGAGACACCGGGGAGCTGTTTTTT. This encodes CSAAGGGDTGELFF.

A note on this clonotype: This could be a read error, since a much larger clone is one nucleotide away. The chain joins TRBV9 to TRBJ1-5; D gene uncertain. The length of the CDR3 is 13 residues. Germline V gene sequence: CDR1 SGDLS, CDR2 YYNGEE. As DNA, the CDR3 is TGTGCCAGCATCGTAGATAGCAATCAGCCCCAGCATTTT. It translates to CASIVDSNQPQHF. Full variable domain (rest looked up from reference TRBV9 and TRBJ1-5): DSGVTQTPKHLITATGQRVTLRCSPRSGDLSVYWYQQSLDQGLQFLIQYYNGEERAKGNILERFSAQQFPDLHSELNLSSLELGDSALYFCASIVDSNQPQHFGDGTRLSIL.

The sample holds many counts of this clonotype. V and J are TRBV20-1 and TRBJ2-3; D gene unclear. V was trimmed by 2 bases and J by 7 bases, leaving 13 bases between them. This CDR3 comprises 13 residues. The germline V gene encodes CDR1 DFQATT and CDR2 SNEGSKA (reference sequence). CDR3 nucleotide sequence: TGCAGTGCTAGAAACTCGAACATTTATACGCAGTATTTT. Its protein is CSARNSNIYTQYF.

This clonotype appeared many times. The chain carries TRBV6-5 and TRBJ1-1; 10 bases align to TRBD1. The ends lost 6 bases at V and 7 bases at J; junction bases unmatched: 8. The CDR3 has 14 amino acids. Germline V gives CDR1 MNHEY, CDR2 SVGAGI. CDR3 sequence reads: CASRGTGVTSEAFF. CDR3 bases: TGTGCCAGCAGGGGGACAGGGGTTACGAGTGAAGCTTTCTTT.

In this sample, this clonotype turned up many times. The rearrangement links TRBV12-3 or TRBV12-4 to TRBJ2-1, with D hard to call. The CDR3 extends over 11 amino acids. V lost 3 bases to trimming and J lost 12 bases, with 9 bases between them. The CDR3 sequence: CASSFLSSQFF. CDR3 sequence (DNA): TGTGCCAGCAGTTTCCTCTCCTCGCAGTTCTTC.

This clonotype came up many times. The CDR3 loop reads CASSLAAGGRETQYF. The CDR3 region has the DNA TGCGCCAGCAGCTTGGCTGCAGGGGGTCGGGAGACCCAGTACTTC. This chain joins TRBV5-1 and TRBJ2-5, with TRBD1 matching over 7 bases. The germline V gene encodes CDR1 SGHRS and CDR2 YFSETQ. The CDR3 runs to 15 residues. J lost 5 bases, V lost 0 bases, and 7 bases had no gene match.

This clonotype was observed many times. The V and J genes are TRBV10-1 and TRBJ2-5; the match to TRBD2 covers 8 bases. CDR3 length: 15 residues. The V gene's germline CDR1 is WNHNN and CDR2 SYGVQD (reference sequence). With V trimmed by 1 base and J by 1 base, 2 bases remained unmatched. The CDR3 protein is CASSEYTSGQETQYF. Here the CDR3 DNA reads TGCGCCAGCAGTGAGTACACTAGCGGCCAAGAGACCCAGTACTTC.

This clonotype was seen ten or more times. V is TRBV28 and J is TRBJ2-2, with D tentatively TRBD2 (6 bases). Germline assignment: CDR1 MDHEN and CDR2 SYDVKM. The V end lost 9 bases, the J end lost 1 base, and 12 bases lay between the germline ends. The CDR3 contains 14 residues. CDR3 nucleotides: TGTGCCAGTGAGACCGGGGGGAACACCGGGGAGCTGTTTTTT. Its translation is CASETGGNTGELFF.

This clonotype was recorded many times. This CDR3 is CASSFPHKETQYF. The CDR3 DNA is TGTGCCAGCAGCTTCCCGCATAAAGAGACCCAGTACTTC. The chain carries TRBV5-4 and TRBJ2-5; D is ambiguous. The germline V and J ends were trimmed by 2 bases and 3 bases, with 8 bases remaining between them. The CDR3 covers 13 residues. Germline loops: CDR1 SGHNT, CDR2 YYREEE (reference sequence).

This clonotype was counted at least ten times. The chain joins TRBV6-1 to TRBJ2-7; D not resolved. The germline V gene encodes CDR1 MNHNS and CDR2 SASEGT. V dropped 2 bases and J dropped 5 bases, with 4 bases sitting between them. CDR3 length: 11 amino acids. In DNA, the CDR3 is TGTGCCAGCAGTGAATTCGACGAGCAGTACTTC. Its protein is CASSEFDEQYF.